This T cell receptor beta chain was recovered during a study of blood T cell repertoires in COVID-19. Study summary: T cells, B-cell-depleted T cells, or PBMCs provided the cDNA or gDNA that served as material.

Authors' processing steps: Amplification with reference gene primers provided the estimates of nucleated cell counts. Profiling relied on immunoSEQ multiplex PCR, and the TCRdb table lists in-frame clones only, not all of them. From that table come the V and J calls and clone size; the DNA was used to work out D and trimming. The profile covers fewer than 250,000 clones, with just under 90% appearing a single time and approximately 2.5% taken by the ten largest. The Seattle site enrolled patients during active infection and followed them longitudinally. The sequencing sample was made of peripheral blood. The receptor was derived from a man aged 25 to 40 with COVID-19, enrolled during active disease.

The CDR3 DNA reads TGTGCCAGCAGCTTAGGATCTAGCGCGGCAGATACGCAGTATTTT. It codes for CASSLGSSAADTQYF. This chain links TRBV7-2 with TRBJ2-3; D is possibly TRBD2 (6 bases). This CDR3 has 15 residues. Germline V gene data show CDR1 as SGHTA and CDR2 as FQGNSA. V lost 1 base and J 4 bases, leaving 12 bases between the germline ends.